The sequence of this T cell receptor beta chain was determined in a study of blood T cell repertoires in COVID-19. Sequencing used immunoSEQ multiplex PCR; TCRdb keeps in-frame clones, though not all of them. Among more than 95,000 clones listed, 83% were seen once. Germline CDR1 reads SNHLY; CDR2 reads FYNNEI. The CDR3 is 16 amino acids. V lost 4 bases to trimming and J lost 7 bases; unmatched junction nucleotides: 10. Material: peripheral blood. The chain employs TRBV2 and TRBJ1-6, with 7 nucleotides matching TRBD1. The TCR sequence derives from a man older than 75 with active or convalescent COVID-19. CDR3 nucleotides: TGTGCCAGCAGTGGTTCCCAGGGGGTGTACAATTCACCCCTCCACTTT. This encodes CASSGSQGVYNSPLHF.